This TCR beta chain originates from a study of CD8 T cells in Susac syndrome. On the study more broadly: Intravenous immunoglobulin alone or corticosteroids were being given to patients with Susac syndrome at blood draw, unless they were therapy-naive.

Details on this clonotype: No antigen is known for it.

Random hexamers were used to reverse transcribe the RNA input (roughly 0.5 to 1 ug). A multiplex approach, immunoSEQ multiplex PCR, amplified TCR beta CDR3 across 54 Vbeta and 13 Jbeta. MiXCR, applied by TCRdb to the immunoSEQ multiplex PCR reads, yields one record per CDR3 protein. The sample has about 120,000 distinct CDR3 sequences, about 95% seen once. The CDR3 runs to 14 residues. With 0 bases removed from V and 3 bases from J, the gap between germline ends came to 6 bases. Germline V lookup: CDR1 MNHEY, CDR2 SMNVEV (reference sequence). FACS enriched CD8+ TEMRA cells, while bulk CD8+ and CD4+ were negatively isolated. Study-wide results and limits: Susac-specific public clones were found in total CD8+ and CD8+ TEMRA repertoires, numbering sixteen and five, respectively.

The clonotype was recovered from a human donor with Susac syndrome. The rearrangement links TRBV27 to TRBJ2-1, with D unclear. Sequenced: CD8+ T cells from PBMCs. CDR3 nucleotides: TGTGCCAGCAGTTTATCGGCCCACTACAATGAGCAGTTCTTC. The encoded protein is CASSLSAHYNEQFF.